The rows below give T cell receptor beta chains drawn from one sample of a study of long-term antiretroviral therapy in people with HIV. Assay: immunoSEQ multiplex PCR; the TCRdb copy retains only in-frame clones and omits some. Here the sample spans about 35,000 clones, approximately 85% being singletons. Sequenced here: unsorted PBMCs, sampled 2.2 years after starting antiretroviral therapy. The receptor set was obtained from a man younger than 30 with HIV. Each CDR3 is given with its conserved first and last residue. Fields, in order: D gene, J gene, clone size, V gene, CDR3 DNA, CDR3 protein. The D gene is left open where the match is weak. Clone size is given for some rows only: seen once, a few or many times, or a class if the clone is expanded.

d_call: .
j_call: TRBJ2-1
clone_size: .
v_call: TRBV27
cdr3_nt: TGTGCCAGCAGCGTGGTCGGTCTCTATGAGCAGTTCTTC
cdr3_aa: CASSVVGLYEQFF

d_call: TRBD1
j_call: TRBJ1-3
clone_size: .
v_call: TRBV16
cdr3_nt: TGTGCCAGCAGCCAATTCGGGACAGGGAGTGGAAACACCATATATTTT
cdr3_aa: CASSQFGTGSGNTIYF

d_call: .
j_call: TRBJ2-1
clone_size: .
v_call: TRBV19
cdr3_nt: TGTGCCAGTAGTATTAATAGCAATGAGCAGTTCTTC
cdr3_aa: CASSINSNEQFF

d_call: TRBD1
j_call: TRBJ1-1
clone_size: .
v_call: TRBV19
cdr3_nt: TGTGCCAGTGGACAAGGGACAGGGTTATCTGAAGCTTTCTTT
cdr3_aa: CASGQGTGLSEAFF

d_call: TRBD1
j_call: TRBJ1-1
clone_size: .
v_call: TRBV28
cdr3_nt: TGTGCCAGCAGTACGGACAGGACCACTGAAGCTTTCTTT
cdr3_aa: CASSTDRTTEAFF

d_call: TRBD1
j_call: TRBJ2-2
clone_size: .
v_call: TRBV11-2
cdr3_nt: TGTGCCAGCAGCTTAGTAACAGGGGTCCCCGGGGAGCTGTTTTTT
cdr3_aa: CASSLVTGVPGELFF

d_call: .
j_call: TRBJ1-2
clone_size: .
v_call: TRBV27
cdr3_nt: TGTGCCAGCAGTTTATCGTTTGGCGGTGGCTACACCTTC
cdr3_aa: CASSLSFGGGYTF

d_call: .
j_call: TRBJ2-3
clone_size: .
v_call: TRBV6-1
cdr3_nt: TGTGCCAGCAAAAGAGGGGGGGCAGATACGCAGTATTTT
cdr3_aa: CASKRGGADTQYF

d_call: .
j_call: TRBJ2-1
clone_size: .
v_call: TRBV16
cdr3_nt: TGTGCCAGCAGCCAAGTACTGAACAATAAGCAGTTCTTC
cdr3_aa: CASSQVLNNKQFF

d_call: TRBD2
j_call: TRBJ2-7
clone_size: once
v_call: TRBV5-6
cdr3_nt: TGTGCCAGCAGCCGGCAGCAGGCGGGGGGGCCGTCCTACGAGCAGTACTTC
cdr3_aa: CASSRQQAGGPSYEQYF

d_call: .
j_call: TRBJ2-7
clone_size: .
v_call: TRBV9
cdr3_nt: TGTGCCAGCGGGGGAGGCGAGCAGTACTTC
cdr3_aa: CASGGGEQYF

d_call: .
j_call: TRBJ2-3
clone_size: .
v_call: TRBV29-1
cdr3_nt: TGCAGCGTTGAGGACAGACAAATAAATACGCAGTATTTT
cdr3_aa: CSVEDRQINTQYF

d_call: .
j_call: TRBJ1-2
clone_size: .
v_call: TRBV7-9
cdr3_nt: TGTGCCAGCAGCTCCTCGGGACACCTCTATGGCTACACCTTC
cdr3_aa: CASSSSGHLYGYTF

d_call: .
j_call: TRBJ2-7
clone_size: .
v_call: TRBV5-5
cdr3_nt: TGTGCCAGCAGCTTAGGTAGCTATGGCCTGGACGAGCAGTACTTC
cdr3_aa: CASSLGSYGLDEQYF

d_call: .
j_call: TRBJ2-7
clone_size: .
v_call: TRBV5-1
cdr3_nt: TGCGCCAGCAGCTCCAGGGACACCCCCTACGAGCAGTACTTC
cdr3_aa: CASSSRDTPYEQYF

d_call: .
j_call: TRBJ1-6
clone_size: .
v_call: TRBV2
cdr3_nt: TGTGCCAGCAGGCCGGGCCACGGTAATTCACCCCTCCACTTT
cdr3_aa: CASRPGHGNSPLHF

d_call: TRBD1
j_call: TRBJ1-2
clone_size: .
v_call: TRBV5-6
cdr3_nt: TGTGCCAGCAGCTTGAGGGCTCCGGGACAGGGGGTCTATGGCTACACCTTC
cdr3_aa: CASSLRAPGQGVYGYTF

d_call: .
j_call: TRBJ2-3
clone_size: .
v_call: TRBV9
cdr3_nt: TGTGCCAGCAGCGTAGAGTGGGCGGGAAGCACAGATACGCAGTATTTT
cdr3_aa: CASSVEWAGSTDTQYF

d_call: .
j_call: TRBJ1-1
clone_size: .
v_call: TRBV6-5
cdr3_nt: TGTGCCAGCAGTTCACTCGGAGTGAACACTGAAGCTTTCTTT
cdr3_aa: CASSSLGVNTEAFF

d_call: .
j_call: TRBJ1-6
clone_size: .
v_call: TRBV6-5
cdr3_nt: TGTGCCAGCAGTTACTCTGGCAATCCCCTCCACTTT
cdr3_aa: CASSYSGNPLHF

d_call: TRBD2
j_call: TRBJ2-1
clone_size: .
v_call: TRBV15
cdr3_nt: TGTGCCACCAGCAGGTGGACTAGCGGCAATGAGCAGTTCTTC
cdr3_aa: CATSRWTSGNEQFF

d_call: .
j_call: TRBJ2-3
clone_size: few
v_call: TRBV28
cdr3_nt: TGTGCCAGCAGCTTTGGGCCAGATACGCAGTATTTT
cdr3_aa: CASSFGPDTQYF

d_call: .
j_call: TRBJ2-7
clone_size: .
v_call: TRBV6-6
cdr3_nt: TGTGCCAGCAGTTACTTGGGTTCGGACTACGAGCAGTACTTC
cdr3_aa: CASSYLGSDYEQYF

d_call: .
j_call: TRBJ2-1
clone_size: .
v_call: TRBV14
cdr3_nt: TGTGCCAGCAGCCAAGATTTAGGGGATGAGCAGTTCTTC
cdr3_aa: CASSQDLGDEQFF

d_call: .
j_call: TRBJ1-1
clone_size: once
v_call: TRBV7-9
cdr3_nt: TGTGCCAGCAGCTTTACATCGGGTAAGAGCGCTGAAGCTTTCTTT
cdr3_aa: CASSFTSGKSAEAFF

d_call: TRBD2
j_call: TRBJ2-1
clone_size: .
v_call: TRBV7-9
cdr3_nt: TGTGCCAGCAGCGCCCCAATTAATGGGCTAGCGGGGTACAATGAGCAGTTCTTC
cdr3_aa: CASSAPINGLAGYNEQFF

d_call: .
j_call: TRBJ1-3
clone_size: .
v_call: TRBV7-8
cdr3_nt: TGTGCCAGCAGCTTAGCCTCGGGGACTGGAAACACCATATATTTT
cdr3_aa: CASSLASGTGNTIYF

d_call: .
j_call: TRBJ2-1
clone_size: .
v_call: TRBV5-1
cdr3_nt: TGCGCCAGCAACAGCTTGGATGTCAGGGTCCGGGGTGAGCAGTTCTTC
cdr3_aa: CASNSLDVRVRGEQFF

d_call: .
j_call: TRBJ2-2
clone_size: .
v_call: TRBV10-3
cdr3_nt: TGTGCCATCAGGGTCCCCGACACCGGGGAGCTGTTTTTT
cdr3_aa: CAIRVPDTGELFF

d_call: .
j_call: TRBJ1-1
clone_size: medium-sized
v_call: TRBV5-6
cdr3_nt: TGTGCCAGCAGCTTTGGATCCCCGGGGGGCTTGAACACTGAAGCTTTCTTT
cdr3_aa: CASSFGSPGGLNTEAFF

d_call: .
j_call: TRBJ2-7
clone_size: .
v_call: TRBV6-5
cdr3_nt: TGTGCCAGCAGTTACACCGGGCTTTCCTACGAGCAGTACTTC
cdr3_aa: CASSYTGLSYEQYF

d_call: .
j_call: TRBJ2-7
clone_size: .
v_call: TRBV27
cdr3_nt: TGTGCCAGCAGATCTATGGGCTCTATTTACGAGCAGTACTTC
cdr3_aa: CASRSMGSIYEQYF